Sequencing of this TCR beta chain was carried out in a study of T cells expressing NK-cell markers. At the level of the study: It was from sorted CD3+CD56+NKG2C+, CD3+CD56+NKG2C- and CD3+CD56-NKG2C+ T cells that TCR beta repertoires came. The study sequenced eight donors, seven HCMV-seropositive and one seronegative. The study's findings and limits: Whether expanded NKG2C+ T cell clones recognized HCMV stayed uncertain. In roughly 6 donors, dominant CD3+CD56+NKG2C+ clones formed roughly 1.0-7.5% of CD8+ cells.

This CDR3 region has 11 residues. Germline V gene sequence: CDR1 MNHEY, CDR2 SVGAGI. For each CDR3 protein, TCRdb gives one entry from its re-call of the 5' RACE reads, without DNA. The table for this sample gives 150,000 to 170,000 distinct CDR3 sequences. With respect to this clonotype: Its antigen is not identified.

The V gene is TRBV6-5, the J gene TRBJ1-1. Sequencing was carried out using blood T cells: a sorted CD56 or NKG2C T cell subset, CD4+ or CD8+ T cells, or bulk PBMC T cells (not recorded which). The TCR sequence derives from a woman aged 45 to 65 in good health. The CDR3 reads CASSSYTEAFF.